This TCR beta chain was identified in a study of T cells in Graves' hyperthyroidism and ophthalmopathy. The source material, RNA transcripts, was used to amplify TCR beta CDR3 regions. Carried out on the TCR CDR3, a first-round RT-PCR used the HTBI primer set. TCRdb reprocessed the multiplex PCR reads with MiXCR, giving one entry per CDR3 protein. The table records under 350,000 distinct CDR3 sequences, around 20% of them present only once. This CDR3 region has 13 residues. CDR1 LGHDT and CDR2 YNNKEL come from the germline V gene (reference sequence). Trimming removed 6 bases from V and 3 bases from J; junction bases left unmatched: 1. This clonotype was seen repeatedly, ten times or more.

The receptor comes from a woman aged 45-59 years with Graves' hyperthyroidism. The genes are TRBV3-1 and TRBJ2-7, with 11 bases identical to TRBD2. Source material: blood. In DNA form, the CDR3 reads TGTGCCAGCAGGACTAGCGGGATCTACGAGCAGTACTTC. This sequence encodes CASRTSGIYEQYF.